Listed here is a single T cell receptor (beta chain). The sample is drawn from a study of blood T cell repertoires in COVID-19. Study-level information: Acute-phase and convalescent COVID-19 samples originated in the United States, Italy and Spain. Sample material is recorded as cDNA or gDNA derived from T cells, B-cell-depleted T cells, or PBMCs.

CDR3 length equals 15 residues. V gave up 6 bases and J gave up 4 bases; unmatched junction bases: 11. Per germline, CDR1 LGHDT and CDR2 YNNKEL (reference sequence). Study processing details: For nucleated cells, counts were estimated from reference gene primer amplification. Clones were sequenced by immunoSEQ multiplex PCR, and TCRdb holds only the in-frame ones, with some missing. The DNA gave D and trimming, while V, J and clone size come from that table. The data contain around 200,000 clones, roughly nine tenths of them singletons. This clonotype was sampled from a man aged 70-80 years with active or convalescent COVID-19. The specimen sequenced was peripheral blood. The chain joins TRBV3-1 (or the pseudogene TRBV3-2) to TRBJ1-2; TRBD1 agrees at 7 bases. The CDR3 loop is CASSPLGQEIYGYTF. The CDR3 bases are TGTGCCAGCAGTCCCCTCGGACAGGAAATCTATGGCTACACCTTC.